Listed below are T cell receptor beta chains from one sample, sequenced in a study of blood T cell repertoires in COVID-19. Some clones are missing from TCRdb's copy, which holds only in-frame ones; the method was immunoSEQ multiplex PCR. The table shows about 110,000 clones, with over 65% occurring only once. Sample: peripheral blood. These receptors were collected from a woman aged 40 to 55 with acute or convalescent COVID-19. Each CDR3 is given with its conserved first and last residue. A D gene is named only where the DNA matches it firmly. The listing skips clone size in some rows; elsewhere it reads once, few, many or a size class.

size	V	D	J	CDR3	DNA
NA	TRBV6-5	TRBD2	TRBJ2-7	CASRASGGSYEQYF	TGTGCCAGCCGGGCTTCGGGGGGATCCTACGAGCAGTACTTC
NA	TRBV19	NA	TRBJ2-7	CASSTTGSSSYEQYF	TGTGCCAGTAGTACGACAGGCTCAAGCTCCTACGAGCAGTACTTC
NA	TRBV4-1	TRBD1	TRBJ1-6	CASSQASPGQGYGSPLHF	TGCGCCAGCAGCCAAGCTAGTCCTGGACAGGGTTATGGTTCACCCCTCCACTTT
NA	TRBV19	NA	TRBJ1-1	CASSFDSNTEAFF	TGTGCCAGTAGTTTTGACTCGAACACTGAAGCTTTCTTT
NA	TRBV14	NA	TRBJ2-1	CASSLANEQFF	TGTGCCAGCAGTTTGGCTAATGAGCAGTTCTTC
NA	TRBV12-3/TRBV12-4	NA	TRBJ1-2	CASSLEGLYGYTF	TGTGCCAGCAGTTTGGAGGGGCTTTATGGCTACACCTTC
NA	TRBV7-2	NA	TRBJ1-5	CASSLDSGTNNQPQHF	TGTGCCAGCAGCTTAGACTCCGGGACAAATAATCAGCCCCAGCATTTT
few	TRBV19	TRBD1	TRBJ1-1	CASTPRKGTGANTEAFF	TGTGCCAGTACCCCCAGAAAAGGGACAGGGGCGAACACTGAAGCTTTCTTT
NA	TRBV5-4	NA	TRBJ2-7	CASSLAVTDSYEQYF	TGTGCCAGCAGCTTGGCGGTGACAGACTCCTACGAGCAGTACTTC
NA	TRBV11-2	NA	TRBJ2-2	CASSPERGSGELFF	TGTGCCAGCAGCCCCGAGAGGGGGTCCGGGGAGCTGTTTTTT
NA	TRBV9	NA	TRBJ1-5	CASSVSGNQPQHF	TGTGCCAGCAGCGTATCAGGAAATCAGCCCCAGCATTTT
NA	TRBV30	NA	TRBJ2-5	CAWIRVSGETQYF	TGTGCCTGGATTAGGGTGTCAGGGGAGACCCAGTACTTC
NA	TRBV29-1	TRBD2	TRBJ2-7	CSVGGGSSYEQYF	TGCAGCGTTGGGGGGGGATCCTCCTACGAGCAGTACTTC
many	TRBV25-1	NA	TRBJ1-3	CASSGGQISGNTIYF	TGTGCCAGCAGTGGAGGACAGATCTCTGGAAACACCATATATTTT
few	TRBV9	NA	TRBJ1-3	CASSVAPGNTIYF	TGTGCCAGCAGCGTAGCTCCTGGAAACACCATATATTTT
NA	TRBV28	NA	TRBJ2-3	CASSAPRSVADTQYF	TGTGCCAGCAGTGCCCCAAGGAGCGTAGCAGATACGCAGTATTTT
NA	TRBV12-3/TRBV12-4	TRBD1	TRBJ2-2	CASRTGGTGELFF	TGTGCCAGTCGGACAGGGGGCACCGGGGAGCTGTTTTTT
NA	TRBV4-1	NA	TRBJ1-1	CASSQMTRLGSEAFF	TGCGCCAGCAGCCAAATGACACGGCTTGGATCTGAAGCTTTCTTT
NA	TRBV18	NA	TRBJ2-7	CASSRGGTYEQYF	TGTGCCAGCTCACGAGGAGGGACCTACGAGCAGTACTTC
NA	TRBV9	NA	TRBJ2-3	CASSVGSTGSDTQYF	TGTGCCAGCAGCGTAGGGAGTACAGGCTCAGATACGCAGTATTTT
NA	TRBV5-4	TRBD2	TRBJ2-5	CASSIAGQETQYF	TGTGCCAGCAGCATAGCGGGGCAAGAGACCCAGTACTTC
NA	TRBV7-9	TRBD2	TRBJ2-4	CASSSTGGVGIQYF	TGTGCCAGCAGCTCCACGGGGGGTGTAGGCATTCAGTACTTC
few	TRBV9	NA	TRBJ2-2	CASSVADSGELFF	TGTGCCAGCAGCGTAGCTGACAGCGGGGAGCTGTTTTTT
NA	TRBV7-2	NA	TRBJ2-1	CASGARVDNEQFF	TGTGCCAGCGGGGCTAGAGTCGACAATGAGCAGTTCTTC
NA	TRBV6-2/TRBV6-3	NA	TRBJ1-3	CASSYSMKTLDYSGNTIYF	TGTGCCAGCAGTTACTCGATGAAGACTCTCGATTACTCTGGAAACACCATATATTTT
NA	TRBV5-6	TRBD1	TRBJ2-3	CASSLLRQGSGTDTQYF	TGTGCCAGCAGTTTATTACGACAGGGTTCAGGGACAGATACGCAGTATTTT
NA	TRBV15	NA	TRBJ1-3	CATSRETQASGNTIYF	TGTGCCACCAGCAGAGAAACGCAGGCCTCTGGAAACACCATATATTTT
NA	TRBV30	NA	TRBJ1-6	CAWSVPTGGNSPLHF	TGTGCCTGGAGTGTACCTACCGGGGGTAATTCACCCCTCCACTTT
many	TRBV11-2	NA	TRBJ2-1	CASSLDYTDNEQFF	TGTGCCAGCAGCTTAGATTACACAGACAATGAGCAGTTCTTC
NA	TRBV11-3	NA	TRBJ2-3	CASSPSGSDTQYF	TGTGCCAGCAGTCCGTCGGGGAGCGATACGCAGTATTTT
NA	TRBV7-2	NA	TRBJ2-1	CASSRGSGSYNEQFF	TGTGCCAGCAGCCGGGGGTCAGGATCCTACAATGAGCAGTTCTTC
once	TRBV5-1	NA	TRBJ1-3	CASSLSGTGNTIYF	TGCGCCAGCAGCTTGTCGGGGACTGGAAACACCATATATTTT
NA	TRBV9	TRBD1	TRBJ1-6	CASSSGQGRNSPLHF	TGTGCCAGCAGCTCCGGACAGGGTCGGAATTCACCCCTCCACTTT
NA	TRBV28	NA	TRBJ1-2	CASRTDAATYGYTF	TGTGCCAGCAGGACAGACGCGGCTACCTATGGCTACACCTTC
NA	TRBV27	NA	TRBJ1-2	CASSLRQAVGYTF	TGTGCCAGCAGTTTAAGACAGGCTGTCGGCTACACCTTC
NA	TRBV7-2	TRBD1	TRBJ2-7	CASSLGTGVYEQYF	TGTGCCAGCAGCCTAGGGACAGGGGTTTACGAGCAGTACTTC
NA	TRBV3-1/TRBV3-2	NA	TRBJ2-7	CASSQANRVSYEQYF	TGTGCCAGCAGCCAAGCTAACCGGGTCTCCTACGAGCAGTACTTC
NA	TRBV7-9	TRBD1	TRBJ1-1	CASSPEGARNTEAFF	TGTGCCAGCAGCCCGGAGGGGGCGAGGAACACTGAAGCTTTCTTT
NA	TRBV6-2/TRBV6-3	NA	TRBJ2-1	CASSLYNEQFF	TGTGCCAGCAGTCTTTACAATGAGCAGTTCTTC
NA	TRBV5-1	TRBD1	TRBJ1-1	CASSLGDRGGTEAFF	TGCGCCAGCAGCTTGGGGGACAGGGGCGGCACTGAAGCTTTCTTT
NA	TRBV3-1/TRBV3-2	TRBD1	TRBJ1-2	CASSEAGGRSGYTF	TGTGCCAGCAGCGAAGCAGGGGGCAGGTCTGGCTACACCTTC
NA	TRBV25-1	TRBD2	TRBJ2-3	CASSDRLAGAGVYTQYF	TGTGCCAGCAGTGACAGACTAGCGGGGGCTGGGGTATATACGCAGTATTTT
NA	TRBV28	NA	TRBJ2-7	CASSLSREPYEQYF	TGTGCCAGCAGTTTATCCCGGGAACCCTACGAGCAGTACTTC
NA	TRBV5-4	TRBD2	TRBJ2-1	CASSLVGGIGDEQFF	TGTGCCAGCAGCTTGGTGGGGGGGATCGGCGATGAGCAGTTCTTC
NA	TRBV7-2	NA	TRBJ2-6	CASSHLTSAGANVLTF	TGTGCCAGCAGCCACCTGACGAGCGCTGGGGCCAACGTCCTGACTTTC
few	TRBV30	TRBD1	TRBJ2-2	CAWSVPLSPGNRGTGELFF	TGTGCCTGGAGTGTACCCTTAAGCCCCGGAAACAGGGGGACCGGGGAGCTGTTTTTT
NA	TRBV2	NA	TRBJ1-4	CTSRPGGEGEKLFF	TGTACCAGCCGTCCCGGGGGGGAGGGGGAAAAACTGTTTTTT
once	TRBV12-5	NA	TRBJ1-1	CASGGPGGGAEAFF	TGTGCTAGTGGGGGACCTGGGGGGGGCGCTGAAGCTTTCTTT
NA	TRBV7-9	TRBD1	TRBJ1-2	CASSLGQGASYGYTF	TGTGCCAGCAGCTTAGGGCAGGGGGCTTCCTATGGCTACACCTTC
once	TRBV7-2	TRBD1	TRBJ2-1	CASSLPTRTGNNEQFF	TGTGCCAGCAGTTTACCCACCAGGACAGGGAACAATGAGCAGTTCTTC
few	TRBV19	TRBD1	TRBJ2-6	CASSSDRAGANVLTF	TGTGCCAGTAGTTCCGACAGGGCTGGGGCCAACGTCCTGACTTTC
NA	TRBV25-1	NA	TRBJ2-2	CASSEAENTGELFF	TGTGCCAGCAGTGAAGCGGAGAACACCGGGGAGCTGTTTTTT
NA	TRBV4-1	TRBD1	TRBJ2-2	CASSQAARGQGKTGELFF	TGCGCCAGCAGCCAAGCGGCGAGGGGACAGGGTAAAACCGGGGAGCTGTTTTTT
NA	TRBV19	TRBD1	TRBJ1-3	CASSDQGDSGNTIYF	TGTGCCAGTAGCGATCAGGGGGACTCTGGAAACACCATATATTTT
NA	TRBV9	TRBD2	TRBJ2-5	CASSVAGDRETQYF	TGTGCCAGCAGTGTAGCGGGGGATAGAGAGACCCAGTACTTC